The rows below give T cell receptor beta chains drawn from one sample of a study of response to subunit inactivated influenza vaccine. TCRdb analysed the RT-PCR reads with MiXCR anew, one entry per CDR3 protein. Counted here are more than 400,000 distinct CDR3 sequences, under 8.5% occurring once; the ten biggest clones make up 13%. Sequencing was performed on PBMCs from blood, taken around 25 months after vaccination. These receptors all come from a man between 50 and 69 years old who received an inactivated influenza vaccine. CDR3s include the opening cysteine and the closing phenylalanine or tryptophan. Fields, in order: V gene, J gene, clone size, D gene, CDR3 DNA, CDR3 protein. D genes are given only for firm matches. A clone size is listed for some rows: how often the clone was seen (once, few, many), or a class if it is expanded.

v_call: TRBV7-9; j_call: TRBJ2-5; clone_size: many; d_call: TRBD1; cdr3_nt: TGTGCCAGCAGCTTCAGGACAGGGCGCCAAGAGACCCAGTACTTC; cdr3_aa: CASSFRTGRQETQYF
v_call: TRBV20-1; j_call: TRBJ2-7; clone_size: few; d_call: TRBD1; cdr3_nt: TGCAGTGCGAGGGACAGGGGATTCTACGAGCAGTACTTC; cdr3_aa: CSARDRGFYEQYF
v_call: TRBV18; j_call: TRBJ2-7; clone_size: many; d_call: TRBD2; cdr3_nt: TGTGCCAGCTCACCTAGCGGGAGGGCACACGAGCAGTACTTC; cdr3_aa: CASSPSGRAHEQYF
v_call: TRBV7-2; j_call: TRBJ2-6; clone_size: -; d_call: TRBD1; cdr3_nt: TGTGCCAGCAGCGTACAGGGGGCTGGGGCCAACGTCCTGACTTTC; cdr3_aa: CASSVQGAGANVLTF
v_call: TRBV20-1; j_call: TRBJ1-5; clone_size: few; d_call: -; cdr3_nt: TGCAGTGCTGGCAGGAGGAGCAATCAGCCCCAGCATTTT; cdr3_aa: CSAGRRSNQPQHF
v_call: TRBV5-1; j_call: TRBJ2-7; clone_size: many; d_call: -; cdr3_nt: TGCGCCAGCAGCTTAAACGGGGGAAACGAGCAGTACTTC; cdr3_aa: CASSLNGGNEQYF
v_call: TRBV5-1; j_call: TRBJ2-2; clone_size: few; d_call: TRBD1; cdr3_nt: TGCGCCAGCAGCTCCAGGACAGGGGGACACACCGGGGAGCTGTTTTTT; cdr3_aa: CASSSRTGGHTGELFF
v_call: TRBV9; j_call: TRBJ2-7; clone_size: -; d_call: TRBD1; cdr3_nt: TGTGCCAGCAGCCCAACGGGACAGGGGGATTACGAGCAGTACTTC; cdr3_aa: CASSPTGQGDYEQYF
v_call: TRBV5-5; j_call: TRBJ1-6; clone_size: -; d_call: -; cdr3_nt: TGTGCCAGCAGCTTACCAGGGATCTATAATTCACCCCTCCACTTT; cdr3_aa: CASSLPGIYNSPLHF
v_call: TRBV30; j_call: TRBJ2-5; clone_size: many; d_call: TRBD1; cdr3_nt: TGTGCCTGGAGGGAGAAACAGGGGGCTCGGCAGACCCAGTACTTC; cdr3_aa: CAWREKQGARQTQYF
v_call: TRBV7-3; j_call: TRBJ1-6; clone_size: few; d_call: TRBD1; cdr3_nt: TGTGCCAGCAGTCCACAGGGGGGTAATAATTCACCCCTCCACTTT; cdr3_aa: CASSPQGGNNSPLHF
v_call: TRBV9; j_call: TRBJ1-5; clone_size: many; d_call: -; cdr3_nt: TGTGCCAGCAGCGTAGGTGCGGGGGCTAGCAATCAGCCCCAGCATTTT; cdr3_aa: CASSVGAGASNQPQHF
v_call: TRBV4-3; j_call: TRBJ2-6; clone_size: few; d_call: -; cdr3_nt: TGCGCCAGCAGCCAAGGCTACAAGGGATCTGGGGCCAACGTCCTGACTTTC; cdr3_aa: CASSQGYKGSGANVLTF
v_call: TRBV6-5; j_call: TRBJ2-1; clone_size: many; d_call: -; cdr3_nt: TGTGCCAGCAGTTACCCCCCTGTTGAGCGACGGGGGAACAATGAGCAGTTCTTC; cdr3_aa: CASSYPPVERRGNNEQFF
v_call: TRBV20-1; j_call: TRBJ2-3; clone_size: few; d_call: TRBD2; cdr3_nt: TGCAGTGCTTCCCCAACTAGCGGGGTTAGCACAGATACGCAGTATTTT; cdr3_aa: CSASPTSGVSTDTQYF
v_call: TRBV11-2; j_call: TRBJ2-3; clone_size: many; d_call: -; cdr3_nt: TGTGCCAGCAGCCTAGGGCAGTTCACAGATACGCAGTATTTT; cdr3_aa: CASSLGQFTDTQYF
v_call: TRBV6-1; j_call: TRBJ2-4; clone_size: -; d_call: -; cdr3_nt: TGTGCCAGCAGTGACAGGGACCCAAGGCCACACAACATTCAGTACTTC; cdr3_aa: CASSDRDPRPHNIQYF
v_call: TRBV20-1; j_call: TRBJ2-3; clone_size: many; d_call: TRBD2; cdr3_nt: TGCAGTGCTAGCCCGGGACTAGCGACGGAAACAGATACGCAGTATTTT; cdr3_aa: CSASPGLATETDTQYF
v_call: TRBV7-7; j_call: TRBJ2-5; clone_size: -; d_call: -; cdr3_nt: TGTGCTAGCAGCTTAGAGAGCGTAGAGACCCAGTACTTC; cdr3_aa: CASSLESVETQYF
v_call: TRBV12-3/TRBV12-4; j_call: TRBJ2-2; clone_size: few; d_call: TRBD1; cdr3_nt: TGTGCCAGCAGTCGGCCACCCGACAGGGGCGGGACCGGGGAGCTGTTTTTT; cdr3_aa: CASSRPPDRGGTGELFF
v_call: TRBV20-1; j_call: TRBJ2-5; clone_size: few; d_call: TRBD2; cdr3_nt: TGCAGTGCTACGGGAACGACTAGCGGGGGGGCCGGAGAGACCCAGTACTTC; cdr3_aa: CSATGTTSGGAGETQYF
v_call: TRBV18; j_call: TRBJ2-6; clone_size: many; d_call: -; cdr3_nt: TGTGCCAGCTCATCAGTCTCTGGGGCCAACGTCCTGACTTTC; cdr3_aa: CASSSVSGANVLTF
v_call: TRBV7-2; j_call: TRBJ2-1; clone_size: -; d_call: -; cdr3_nt: TGTGCCAGCAGTATCAGGAGGGGGACCTACAATGAGCAGTTCTTC; cdr3_aa: CASSIRRGTYNEQFF
v_call: TRBV12-3/TRBV12-4; j_call: TRBJ2-7; clone_size: many; d_call: -; cdr3_nt: TGTGCCAGCAGTACCCAGGACGGGGGGCCTACCTACGAGCAGTACTTC; cdr3_aa: CASSTQDGGPTYEQYF
v_call: TRBV5-1; j_call: TRBJ2-1; clone_size: few; d_call: -; cdr3_nt: TGCGCCAGCAGCTTGGTCACTTTCGATGAGCAGTTCTTC; cdr3_aa: CASSLVTFDEQFF
v_call: TRBV12-3/TRBV12-4; j_call: TRBJ2-1; clone_size: many; d_call: TRBD1; cdr3_nt: TGTGCCAGCAGACGGGACAGGGACAATGAGCAGTTCTTC; cdr3_aa: CASRRDRDNEQFF
v_call: TRBV7-2; j_call: TRBJ2-7; clone_size: many; d_call: -; cdr3_nt: TGTGCCAGCAGCTTAGCCGGGGATTACGAGCAGTACTTC; cdr3_aa: CASSLAGDYEQYF
v_call: TRBV7-2; j_call: TRBJ2-4; clone_size: -; d_call: TRBD1; cdr3_nt: TGTGCCAGCAGCAGCGACAGGGGAGTGTCCAAAAACATTCAGTACTTC; cdr3_aa: CASSSDRGVSKNIQYF
v_call: TRBV2; j_call: TRBJ2-1; clone_size: -; d_call: -; cdr3_nt: TGTGCCAGCAGTGCCCTTTTGGGGCAGGGCAGCGATGAGCAGTTCTTC; cdr3_aa: CASSALLGQGSDEQFF
v_call: TRBV28; j_call: TRBJ2-1; clone_size: many; d_call: TRBD1; cdr3_nt: TGTGCCAGCAGTCGGACAGGGAGCTCCTACAATGAGCAGTTCTTC; cdr3_aa: CASSRTGSSYNEQFF
v_call: TRBV15; j_call: TRBJ2-2; clone_size: many; d_call: TRBD2; cdr3_nt: TGTGCCACCAGCCCGACTAGCTCAGTCGGGGAGCTGTTTTTT; cdr3_aa: CATSPTSSVGELFF
v_call: TRBV7-2; j_call: TRBJ2-2; clone_size: many; d_call: TRBD2; cdr3_nt: TGTGCCAGCAGCCCGACTAGCGGGGTTGGAACCGGGGAGCTGTTTTTT; cdr3_aa: CASSPTSGVGTGELFF
v_call: TRBV15; j_call: TRBJ2-3; clone_size: -; d_call: -; cdr3_nt: TGTGCCACCAGCAGAGATTACGGGGGAGAGTATACGCAGTATTTT; cdr3_aa: CATSRDYGGEYTQYF
v_call: TRBV28; j_call: TRBJ2-5; clone_size: -; d_call: TRBD2; cdr3_nt: TGTGCCAGCAGTTTAACCAGCGGGGGGGGCCGAGAGACCCAGTACTTC; cdr3_aa: CASSLTSGGGRETQYF
v_call: TRBV7-2; j_call: TRBJ2-3; clone_size: many; d_call: -; cdr3_nt: TGTGCCAGCAGCTTACGTAATACGCAGTATTTT; cdr3_aa: CASSLRNTQYF
v_call: TRBV6-1; j_call: TRBJ2-1; clone_size: few; d_call: TRBD1; cdr3_nt: TGTGCCAGCAGTGTCAGGGGGCGTTCGGGGAATGAGCAGTTCTTC; cdr3_aa: CASSVRGRSGNEQFF
v_call: TRBV20-1; j_call: TRBJ2-3; clone_size: few; d_call: TRBD1; cdr3_nt: TGCAGTGCTAACCCCTCGGACAGGGGAGGCACAGATACGCAGTATTTT; cdr3_aa: CSANPSDRGGTDTQYF
v_call: TRBV6-1; j_call: TRBJ2-7; clone_size: -; d_call: -; cdr3_nt: TGTGCCAGCAGGCCGACAGGCCGCTCCTACGAGCAGTACTTC; cdr3_aa: CASRPTGRSYEQYF
v_call: TRBV18; j_call: TRBJ2-1; clone_size: many; d_call: -; cdr3_nt: TGTGCCAGCTCACCACCTTCAGTCAATGAGCAGTTCTTC; cdr3_aa: CASSPPSVNEQFF
v_call: TRBV28; j_call: TRBJ2-7; clone_size: -; d_call: TRBD1; cdr3_nt: TGTGCCAGCAGTTTAAGGTCTCGGACAGGGGGCTACGAGCAGTACTTC; cdr3_aa: CASSLRSRTGGYEQYF
v_call: TRBV19; j_call: TRBJ2-3; clone_size: -; d_call: -; cdr3_nt: TGTGCCAGTAGTATCCTAGGTCGGTCTAGCACAGATACGCAGTATTTT; cdr3_aa: CASSILGRSSTDTQYF
v_call: TRBV12-3/TRBV12-4; j_call: TRBJ1-5; clone_size: -; d_call: -; cdr3_nt: TGTGCCAGCAGTCCTCAATCGCCCAATCAGCCCCAGCATTTT; cdr3_aa: CASSPQSPNQPQHF
v_call: TRBV12-3/TRBV12-4; j_call: TRBJ1-1; clone_size: -; d_call: -; cdr3_nt: TGTGCCAGCAGTTTCACCGACACTGAAGCTTTCTTT; cdr3_aa: CASSFTDTEAFF